This T cell receptor beta chain was sequenced during a study of blood T cells in healthy people across ages. The CDR3 length is 17 residues. V was trimmed by 1 base and J by 2 bases, leaving 12 bases between them. Germline V CDR1 and CDR2: LGHDT, YNNKEL (reference sequence). Next came a second PCR, run for roughly 6 to 11 cycles, which used a sample-barcoded 5' primer along with a J-beta primer mix. TCRdb itself ran the 5' RACE reads through MiXCR, one entry per CDR3 protein. The profile shows approximately 780,000 distinct CDR3 sequences, roughly 26% of them singletons. The same data also went into a second study, on T cells of mothers and their children. As that report states: Every microgram of extracted RNA entered cDNA synthesis, approximately 1.5 ug per 15 ul.

The source of this sequence is a boy aged 5 to 17 in good health. The gene calls are TRBV3-1 and TRBJ2-6; D is perhaps TRBD1 (6 bases). Sequencing was done on a sample of blood. The CDR3 region is CASSQVRGVTGANVLTF. CDR3 bases: TGTGCCAGCAGCCAAGTCAGGGGAGTGACTGGGGCCAACGTCCTGACTTTC.